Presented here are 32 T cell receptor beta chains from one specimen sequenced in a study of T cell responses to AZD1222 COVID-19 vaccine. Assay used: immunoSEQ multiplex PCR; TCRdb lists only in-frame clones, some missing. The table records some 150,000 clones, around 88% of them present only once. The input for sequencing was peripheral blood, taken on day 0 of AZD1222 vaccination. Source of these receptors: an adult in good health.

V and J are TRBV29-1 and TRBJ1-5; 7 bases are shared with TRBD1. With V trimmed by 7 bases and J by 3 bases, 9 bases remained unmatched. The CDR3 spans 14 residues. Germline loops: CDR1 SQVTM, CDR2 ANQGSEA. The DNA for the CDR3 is TGCAGCGCCGCGACAGGGTTGGCCAATCAGCCCCAGCATTTT. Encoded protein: CSAATGLANQPQHF. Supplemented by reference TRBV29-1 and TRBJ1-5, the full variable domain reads SAVISQKPSRDICQRGTSLTIQCQVDSQVTMMFWYRQQPGQSLTLIATANQGSEATYESGFVIDKFPISRPNLTFSTLTVSNMSPEDSSIYLCSAATGLANQPQHFGDGTRLSIL.

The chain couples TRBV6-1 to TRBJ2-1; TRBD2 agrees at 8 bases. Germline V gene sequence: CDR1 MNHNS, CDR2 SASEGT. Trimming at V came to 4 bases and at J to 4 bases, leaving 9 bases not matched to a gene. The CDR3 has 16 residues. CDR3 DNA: TGTGCCAGCAGTGCTGTTCCCCCGGGAGGGTACAATGAGCAGTTCTTC. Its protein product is CASSAVPPGGYNEQFF.

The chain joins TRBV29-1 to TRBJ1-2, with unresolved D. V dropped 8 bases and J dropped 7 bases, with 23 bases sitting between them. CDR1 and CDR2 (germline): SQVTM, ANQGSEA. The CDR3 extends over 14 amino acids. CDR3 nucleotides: TGCAGCACCCGGGATCCCTTCCAATCGGGTGGCTACACCTTC. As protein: CSTRDPFQSGGYTF.

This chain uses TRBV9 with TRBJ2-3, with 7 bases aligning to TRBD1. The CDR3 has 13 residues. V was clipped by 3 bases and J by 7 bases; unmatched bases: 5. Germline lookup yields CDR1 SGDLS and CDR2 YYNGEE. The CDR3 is CASSARTGHTQYF. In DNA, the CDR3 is TGTGCCAGCAGCGCAAGGACAGGACATACGCAGTATTTT.

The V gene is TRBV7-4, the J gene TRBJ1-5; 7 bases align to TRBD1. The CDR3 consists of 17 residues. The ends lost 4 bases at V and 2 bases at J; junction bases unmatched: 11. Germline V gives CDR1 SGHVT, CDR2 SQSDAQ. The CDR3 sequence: CASSSYRGQRGNQPQHF. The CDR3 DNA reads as TGTGCCAGCAGCTCCTACAGGGGTCAAAGGGGCAATCAGCCCCAGCATTTT.

CDR3 in DNA: TGTGCCAGTGCCCCTACGGGGGACAACTATGGCTACACCTTC. This codes for CASAPTGDNYGYTF. The chain couples TRBV9 to TRBJ1-2, with D perhaps matching TRBD1 (5 bases). CDR1 is SGDLS, CDR2 YYNGEE, per germline. The CDR3 is made up of 14 amino acids. Trimming left V 8 bases short and J 2 bases short, with 16 bases between.

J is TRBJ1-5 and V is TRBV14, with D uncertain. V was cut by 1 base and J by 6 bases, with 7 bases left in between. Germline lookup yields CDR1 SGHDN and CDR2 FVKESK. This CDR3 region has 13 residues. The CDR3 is CASSQGLSQPQHF. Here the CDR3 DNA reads TGTGCCAGCAGCCAAGGGCTATCTCAGCCCCAGCATTTT.

The CDR3 DNA sequence: TGTGCCAGCAGTGGTGGAAAAGCCTACGAGCAGTACTTC. Protein sequence: CASSGGKAYEQYF. The V and J genes are TRBV25-1 and TRBJ2-7; D is uncertain. V was pared by 4 bases and J by 2 bases, with 9 bases between. Germline assignment: CDR1 MGHDK and CDR2 SYGVNS. The CDR3 has 13 residues.

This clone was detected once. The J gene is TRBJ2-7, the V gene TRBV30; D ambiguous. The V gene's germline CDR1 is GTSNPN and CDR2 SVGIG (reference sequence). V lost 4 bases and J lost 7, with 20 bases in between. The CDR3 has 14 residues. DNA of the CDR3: TGTGCCTGGACCCCTCGGAGTGGGTTGGGAGAGCAGTACTTC. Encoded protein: CAWTPRSGLGEQYF.

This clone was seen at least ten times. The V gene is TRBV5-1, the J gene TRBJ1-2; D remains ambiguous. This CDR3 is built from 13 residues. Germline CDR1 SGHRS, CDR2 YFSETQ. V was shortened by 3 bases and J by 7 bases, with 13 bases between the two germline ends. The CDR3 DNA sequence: TGCGCCAGCAGCTCCGGGTCCGTCGGTGGCTACACCTTC. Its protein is CASSSGSVGGYTF.

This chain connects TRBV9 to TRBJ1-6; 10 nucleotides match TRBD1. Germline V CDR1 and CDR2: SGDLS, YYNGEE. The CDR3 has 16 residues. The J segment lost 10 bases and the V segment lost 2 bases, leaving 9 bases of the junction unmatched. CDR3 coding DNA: TGTGCCAGCAGCGTCACCGGGACAGGGGTTGGGTCACCCCTCCACTTT. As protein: CASSVTGTGVGSPLHF.

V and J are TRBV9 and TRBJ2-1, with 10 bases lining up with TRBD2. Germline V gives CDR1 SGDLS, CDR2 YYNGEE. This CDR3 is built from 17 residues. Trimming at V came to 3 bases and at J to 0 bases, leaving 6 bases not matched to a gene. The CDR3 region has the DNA TGTGCCAGCAGCGCCCGAGCGGGAGGGAGCTCCTACAATGAGCAGTTCTTC. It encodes CASSARAGGSSYNEQFF. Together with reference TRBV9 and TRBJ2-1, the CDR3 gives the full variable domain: DSGVTQTPKHLITATGQRVTLRCSPRSGDLSVYWYQQSLDQGLQFLIQYYNGEERAKGNILERFSAQQFPDLHSELNLSSLELGDSALYFCASSARAGGSSYNEQFFGPGTRLTVL.

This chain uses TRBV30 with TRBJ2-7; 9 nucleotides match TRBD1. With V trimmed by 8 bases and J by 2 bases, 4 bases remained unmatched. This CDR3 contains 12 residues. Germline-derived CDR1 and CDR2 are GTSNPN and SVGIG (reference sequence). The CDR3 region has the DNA TGTGCCGGGGGACAGGGCCCCTACGAGCAGTACTTC. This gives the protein CAGGQGPYEQYF.

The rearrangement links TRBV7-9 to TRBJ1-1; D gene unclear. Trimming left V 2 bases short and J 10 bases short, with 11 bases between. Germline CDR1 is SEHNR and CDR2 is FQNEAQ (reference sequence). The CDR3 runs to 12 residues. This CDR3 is CASSLTPDRAFF. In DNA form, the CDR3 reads TGTGCCAGCAGCTTAACTCCGGACCGAGCTTTCTTT.

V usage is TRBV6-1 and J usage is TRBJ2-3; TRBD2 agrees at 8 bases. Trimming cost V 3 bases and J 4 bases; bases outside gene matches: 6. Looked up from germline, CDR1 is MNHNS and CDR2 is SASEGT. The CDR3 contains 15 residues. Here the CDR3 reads CASSDGLAGSDTQYF. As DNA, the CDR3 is TGTGCCAGCAGTGATGGACTAGCAGGTTCAGATACGCAGTATTTT.

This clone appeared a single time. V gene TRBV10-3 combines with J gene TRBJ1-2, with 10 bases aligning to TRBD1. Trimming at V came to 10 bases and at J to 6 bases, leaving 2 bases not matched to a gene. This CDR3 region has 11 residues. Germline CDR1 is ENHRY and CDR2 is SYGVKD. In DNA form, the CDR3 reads TGTGCCAGCGGGACAGGGGATGGCTACACCTTC. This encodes CASGTGDGYTF.

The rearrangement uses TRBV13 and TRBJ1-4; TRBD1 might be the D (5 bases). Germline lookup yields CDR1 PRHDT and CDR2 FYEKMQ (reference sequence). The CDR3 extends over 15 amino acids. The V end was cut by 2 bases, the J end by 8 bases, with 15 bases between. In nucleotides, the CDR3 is TGTGCCAGCAGCTTATCAGGGTGGGAGGAGGAAAAACTGTTTTTT. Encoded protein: CASSLSGWEEEKLFF.

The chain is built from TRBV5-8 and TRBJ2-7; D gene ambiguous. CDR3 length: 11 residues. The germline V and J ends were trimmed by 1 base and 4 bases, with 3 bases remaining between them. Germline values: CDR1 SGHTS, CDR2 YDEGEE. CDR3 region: CASSLRYEQYF. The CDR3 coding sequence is TGTGCCAGCAGCTTGAGGTACGAGCAGTACTTC.

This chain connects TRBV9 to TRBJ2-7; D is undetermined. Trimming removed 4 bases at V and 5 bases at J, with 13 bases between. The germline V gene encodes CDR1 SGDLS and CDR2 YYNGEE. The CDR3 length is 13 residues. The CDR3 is CASSIYLEDEQYF. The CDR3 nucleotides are TGTGCCAGCAGCATCTATCTAGAAGACGAGCAGTACTTC.

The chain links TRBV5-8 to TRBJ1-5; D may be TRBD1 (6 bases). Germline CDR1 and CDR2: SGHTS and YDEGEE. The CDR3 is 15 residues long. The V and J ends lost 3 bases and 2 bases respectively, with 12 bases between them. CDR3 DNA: TGTGCCAGCAGCTACCTCGCAGGGGGCAATCAGCCCCAGCATTTT. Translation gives CASSYLAGGNQPQHF.

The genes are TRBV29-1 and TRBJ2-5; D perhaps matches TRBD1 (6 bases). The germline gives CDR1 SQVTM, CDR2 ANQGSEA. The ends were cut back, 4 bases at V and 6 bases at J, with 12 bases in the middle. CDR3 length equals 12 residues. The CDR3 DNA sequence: TGCAGCGTTGGAAGAGGGGACAAGACCCAGTACTTC. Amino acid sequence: CSVGRGDKTQYF.

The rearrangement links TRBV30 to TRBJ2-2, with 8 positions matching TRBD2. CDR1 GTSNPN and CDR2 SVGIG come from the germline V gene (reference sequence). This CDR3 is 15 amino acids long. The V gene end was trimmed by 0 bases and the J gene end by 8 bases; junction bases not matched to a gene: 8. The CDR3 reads CAWSVSAGAGGELFF. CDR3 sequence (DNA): TGTGCCTGGAGTGTGTCAGCGGGGGCGGGTGGGGAGCTGTTTTTT.

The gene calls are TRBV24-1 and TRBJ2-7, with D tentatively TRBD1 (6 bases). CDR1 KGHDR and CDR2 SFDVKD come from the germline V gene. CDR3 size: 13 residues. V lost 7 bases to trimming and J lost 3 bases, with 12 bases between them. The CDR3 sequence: CATRAGQSYEQYF. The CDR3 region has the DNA TGTGCCACCAGAGCCGGACAGAGCTACGAGCAGTACTTC.

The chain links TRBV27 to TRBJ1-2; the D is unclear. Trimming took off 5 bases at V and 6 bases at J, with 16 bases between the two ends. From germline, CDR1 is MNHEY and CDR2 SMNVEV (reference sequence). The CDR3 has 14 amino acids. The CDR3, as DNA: TGTGCCAGCAGTCCTTTCAGGACGGGAAATGGCTACACCTTC. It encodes CASSPFRTGNGYTF.

CDR3 sequence: CSVGQGASGNTIYF. The CDR3 nucleotides are TGCAGCGTTGGACAGGGGGCAAGTGGAAACACCATATATTTT. The genes are TRBV29-1 and TRBJ1-3, with 10 nucleotides matching TRBD1. V was clipped by 4 bases and J by 3 bases; unmatched bases: 3. The CDR3 sequence is 14 residues long. Germline V CDR1 and CDR2: SQVTM, ANQGSEA.

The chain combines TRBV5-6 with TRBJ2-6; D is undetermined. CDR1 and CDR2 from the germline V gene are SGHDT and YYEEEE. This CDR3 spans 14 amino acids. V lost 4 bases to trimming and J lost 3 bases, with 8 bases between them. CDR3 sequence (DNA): TGTGCCAGCAGCGACCCCGTTGGGGCCAACGTCCTGACTTTC. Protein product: CASSDPVGANVLTF.

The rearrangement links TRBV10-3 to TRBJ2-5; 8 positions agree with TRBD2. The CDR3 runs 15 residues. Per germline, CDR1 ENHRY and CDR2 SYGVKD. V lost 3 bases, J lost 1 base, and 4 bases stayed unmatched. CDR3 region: CAISDPGLAQETQYF. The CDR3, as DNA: TGTGCCATCAGTGACCCCGGACTAGCCCAAGAGACCCAGTACTTC.

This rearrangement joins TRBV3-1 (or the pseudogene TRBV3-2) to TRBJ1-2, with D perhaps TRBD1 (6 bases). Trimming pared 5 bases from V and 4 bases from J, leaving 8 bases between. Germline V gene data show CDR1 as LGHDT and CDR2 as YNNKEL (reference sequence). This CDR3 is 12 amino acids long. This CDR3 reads CASSATGYGYTF. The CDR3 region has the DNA TGTGCCAGCAGCGCGACAGGCTATGGCTACACCTTC.

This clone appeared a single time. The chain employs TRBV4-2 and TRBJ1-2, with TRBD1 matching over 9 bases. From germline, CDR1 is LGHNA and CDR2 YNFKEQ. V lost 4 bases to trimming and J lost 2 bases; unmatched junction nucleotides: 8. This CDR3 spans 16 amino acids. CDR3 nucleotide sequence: TGTGCCAGCAGCCCTACGGGACAGGGTGGGAACTATGGCTACACCTTC. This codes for CASSPTGQGGNYGYTF.

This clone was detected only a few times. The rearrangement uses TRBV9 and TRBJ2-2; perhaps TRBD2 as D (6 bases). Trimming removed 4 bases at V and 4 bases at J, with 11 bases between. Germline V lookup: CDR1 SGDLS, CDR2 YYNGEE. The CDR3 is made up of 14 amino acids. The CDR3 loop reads CASSSQGGTGELFF. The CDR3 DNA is TGTGCCAGCAGCTCCCAGGGAGGCACCGGGGAGCTGTTTTTT.

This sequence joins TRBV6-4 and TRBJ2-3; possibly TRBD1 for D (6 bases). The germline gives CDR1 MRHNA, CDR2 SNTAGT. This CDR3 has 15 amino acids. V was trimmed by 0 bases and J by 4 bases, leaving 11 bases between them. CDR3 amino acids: CASSDSRGGADTQYF. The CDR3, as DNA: TGTGCCAGCAGTGACTCCAGGGGTGGGGCAGATACGCAGTATTTT.

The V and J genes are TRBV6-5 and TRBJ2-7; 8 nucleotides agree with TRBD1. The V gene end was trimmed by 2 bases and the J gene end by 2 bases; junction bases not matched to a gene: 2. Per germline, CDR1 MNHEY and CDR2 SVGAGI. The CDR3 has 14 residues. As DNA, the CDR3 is TGTGCCAGCAGTTACCTACAGGGGGCCTACGAGCAGTACTTC. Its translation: CASSYLQGAYEQYF.